These T cell receptor beta chains were read from a single sample in a study of blood T cell repertoires in COVID-19. The repertoire was sequenced with immunoSEQ multiplex PCR; TCRdb's copy has only in-frame clones and lacks some. The sample shows just under 350,000 clones, approximately 82% of them seen only once. Sequencing used peripheral blood. The receptors here all came from a man aged 25 to 40 with active or convalescent COVID-19. Each CDR3 is given with its conserved first and last residue. A D gene is named only where the DNA matches it firmly. Size is omitted from some rows. Given values are once, few, many or a class for expanded clones.

CDR3 protein	CDR3 DNA	clone size	D gene	J gene	V gene
CASSPGTSGYEQYF	TGTGCCAGCAGCCCTGGGACTAGCGGGTACGAGCAGTACTTC	NA	TRBD2	TRBJ2-7	TRBV2
CASSLPGQGVIYGYTF	TGTGCCAGCAGCTTACCAGGACAGGGGGTGATCTATGGCTACACCTTC	once	TRBD1	TRBJ1-2	TRBV11-2
CASSATRDRGYGYTF	TGTGCCAGCAGTGCCACCCGGGACAGGGGCTATGGCTACACCTTC	few	TRBD1	TRBJ1-2	TRBV2
CASSGLAPDTQYF	TGTGCCAGCAGCGGTCTAGCTCCCGATACGCAGTATTTT	NA	NA	TRBJ2-3	TRBV6-5
CASSADRADYEQYF	TGTGCCAGCTCTGCGGACAGGGCGGACTACGAGCAGTACTTC	NA	TRBD1	TRBJ2-7	TRBV18
CASSHEPGLITDTQYF	TGCGCCAGCAGCCACGAACCGGGACTAATAACAGATACGCAGTATTTT	NA	TRBD2	TRBJ2-3	TRBV5-1
CASSSLEGRERVRAGELFF	TGTGCCAGCAGCTCGTTAGAGGGGCGGGAGCGCGTTAGGGCCGGGGAGCTGTTTTTT	NA	TRBD2	TRBJ2-2	TRBV7-8
CASNQDNGGRALNNEQFF	TGTGCCAGCAACCAAGATAATGGCGGGAGGGCCCTAAACAATGAGCAGTTCTTC	NA	TRBD2	TRBJ2-1	TRBV4-2
CASREEGHVETQYF	TGTGCCAGCAGGGAAGAGGGACACGTGGAGACCCAGTACTTC	NA	NA	TRBJ2-5	TRBV6-1
CASSLSGGSYEQYF	TGTGCCAGCAGCCTTAGCGGGGGATCCTACGAGCAGTACTTC	few	TRBD2	TRBJ2-7	TRBV7-2